The clone carrying this TCR beta chain was picked up many times. Its antigen is as yet unknown. This sample was included in a study of CD8 T cells in ankylosing spondylitis. Whole-study results and caveats: A subset of motif variants has previously been described in the synovial fluid and blood of reactive arthritis.

One entry per CDR3 protein, called by TCRdb with MiXCR from the 5' RACE reads. The sample consists of tens of thousands of distinct CDR3 sequences, about 10% of them appearing once. CDR1 SGHRS and CDR2 YFSETQ come from the germline V gene. V gave up 4 bases and J gave up 1 base, with 11 bases separating them. This CDR3 contains 14 residues. The sequence was obtained from a male donor with ankylosing spondylitis or in good health (not recorded which). J is TRBJ2-5 and V is TRBV5-1; tentative D call: TRBD1 (6 bases). Sequencing used blood, either unsorted or a sorted T cell fraction (not recorded which). The CDR3 DNA follows: TGCGCCAGCAGCGATCAGGGGACCCAAGAGACCCAGTACTTC. Its protein product is CASSDQGTQETQYF.